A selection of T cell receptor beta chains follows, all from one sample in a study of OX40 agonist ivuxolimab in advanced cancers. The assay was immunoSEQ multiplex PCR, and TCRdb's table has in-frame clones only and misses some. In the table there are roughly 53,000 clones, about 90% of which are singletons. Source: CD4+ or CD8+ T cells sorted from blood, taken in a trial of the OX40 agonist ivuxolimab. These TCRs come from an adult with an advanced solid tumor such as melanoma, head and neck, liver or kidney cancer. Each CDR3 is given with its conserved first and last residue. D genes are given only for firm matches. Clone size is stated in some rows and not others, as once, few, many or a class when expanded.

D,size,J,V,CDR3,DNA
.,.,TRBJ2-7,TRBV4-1,CASSGSYEQYF,TGCGCCAGCAGCGGGTCGTACGAGCAGTACTTC
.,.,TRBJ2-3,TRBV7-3,CASRLGDTQYF,TGTGCCAGCAGGTTAGGGGATACGCAGTATTTT
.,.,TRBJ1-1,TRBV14,CASSRGVNTEAFF,TGTGCCAGCAGCCGGGGGGTGAACACTGAAGCTTTCTTT
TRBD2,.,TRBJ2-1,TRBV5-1,CASSLVAGADNEQFF,TGCGCCAGCAGCTTGGTTGCGGGAGCGGACAATGAGCAGTTCTTC
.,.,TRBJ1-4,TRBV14,CASSSRWGVGEKLFF,TGTGCCAGCAGCTCACGGTGGGGGGTTGGCGAAAAACTGTTTTTT
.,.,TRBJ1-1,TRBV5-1,CASSSSLENTEAFF,TGCGCCAGCAGCTCTTCATTAGAGAACACTGAAGCTTTCTTT
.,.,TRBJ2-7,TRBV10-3,CAIGGSSYEQYF,TGTGCCATCGGCGGCAGCTCCTACGAGCAGTACTTC
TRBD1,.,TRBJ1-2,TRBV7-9,CASRLTGEGGYTF,TGTGCCAGCAGGCTAACAGGGGAAGGGGGCTACACCTTC
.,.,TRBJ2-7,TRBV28,CASQDTPSYEQYF,TGTGCCAGCCAGGATACCCCTTCCTACGAGCAGTACTTC
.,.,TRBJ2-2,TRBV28,CASSKGWVQELFF,TGTGCCAGCAGCAAAGGTTGGGTACAGGAGCTGTTTTTT
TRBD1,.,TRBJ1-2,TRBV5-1,CASSPGGQGANYGYTF,TGCGCCAGCAGCCCGGGTGGACAGGGAGCTAACTATGGCTACACCTTC
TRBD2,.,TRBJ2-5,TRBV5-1,CASSLTSGQETQYF,TGCGCCAGCAGCTTGACTAGCGGACAAGAGACCCAGTACTTC
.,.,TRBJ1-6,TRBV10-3,CAIKAQGEGGPLHF,TGTGCCATCAAGGCGCAGGGCGAGGGGGGACCCCTCCACTTT
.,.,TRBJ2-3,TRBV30,CAWSGEDRATDTQYF,TGTGCCTGGAGTGGGGAAGACAGAGCCACAGATACGCAGTATTTT
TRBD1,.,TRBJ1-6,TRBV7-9,CASSLSSQGATSPLHF,TGTGCCAGCAGCTTAAGCTCCCAGGGGGCAACCTCACCCCTCCACTTT
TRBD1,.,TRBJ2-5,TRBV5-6,CASSLRTGLGTQYF,TGTGCCAGCAGCCTCAGGACAGGCCTAGGGACCCAGTACTTC
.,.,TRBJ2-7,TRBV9,CASSGVGSSSVQYF,TGTGCCAGCAGTGGGGTAGGTAGTAGCAGTGTGCAGTACTTC
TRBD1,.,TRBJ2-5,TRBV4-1,CASSQGTGRYQETQYF,TGCGCCAGCAGCCAAGGGACAGGGAGGTACCAAGAGACCCAGTACTTC
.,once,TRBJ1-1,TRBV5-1,CASSLGRAGDEAFF,TGCGCCAGCAGCTTGGGGCGGGCGGGGGATGAAGCTTTCTTT
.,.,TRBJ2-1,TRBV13,CASSFGPDSQEQFF,TGTGCCAGCAGCTTTGGCCCGGACTCTCAGGAGCAGTTCTTC
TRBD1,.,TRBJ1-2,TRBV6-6,CASSYSTGGIYGYTF,TGTGCCAGCAGTTACTCTACAGGGGGCATTTATGGCTACACCTTC
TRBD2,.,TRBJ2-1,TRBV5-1,CASSSGLAEAYNEQFF,TGCGCCAGCAGCTCCGGACTAGCTGAGGCCTACAATGAGCAGTTCTTC
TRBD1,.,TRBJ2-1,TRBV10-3,CAISAGGLTYNEQFF,TGTGCCATCAGCGCAGGGGGCCTCACCTACAATGAGCAGTTCTTC
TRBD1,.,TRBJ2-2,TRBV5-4,CASSRQGAQGGELFF,TGTGCCAGCAGCCGACAGGGGGCCCAGGGCGGGGAGCTGTTTTTT
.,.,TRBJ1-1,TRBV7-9,CASSFQQGGTEAFF,TGTGCCAGCAGCTTCCAACAAGGCGGCACTGAAGCTTTCTTT
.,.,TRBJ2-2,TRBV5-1,CASSRSGANTGELFF,TGCGCCAGCAGCAGGTCCGGCGCGAACACCGGGGAGCTGTTTTTT
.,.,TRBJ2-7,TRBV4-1,CASSQGWGSEQYF,TGCGCCAGCAGCCAAGGATGGGGGAGCGAGCAGTACTTC
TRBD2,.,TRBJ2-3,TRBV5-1,CASSTGLAASTDTQYF,TGCGCCAGCTCCACGGGACTAGCGGCAAGCACAGATACGCAGTATTTT
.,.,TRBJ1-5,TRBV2,CASSELWNQPQHF,TGTGCCAGCAGTGAATTGTGGAATCAGCCCCAGCATTTT
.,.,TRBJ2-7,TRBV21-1,CASSKCGSGRLQSPYEQYF,TGTGCCAGCAGCAAATGCGGGAGCGGGAGGCTACAGAGCCCCTACGAGCAGTACTTC
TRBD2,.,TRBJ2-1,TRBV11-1,CASSLVASGRWDEQFF,TGTGCCAGCAGCTTAGTGGCTAGCGGGAGGTGGGATGAGCAGTTCTTC
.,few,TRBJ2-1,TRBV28,CASTTGLPVNEQFF,TGTGCCAGCACCACGGGACTTCCAGTCAATGAGCAGTTCTTC
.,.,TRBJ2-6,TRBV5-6,CASMGGANVLTF,TGTGCCAGCATGGGGGGGGCCAACGTCCTGACTTTC
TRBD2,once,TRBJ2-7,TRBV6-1,CASSPLAGRYEQYF,TGTGCCAGCAGCCCACTAGCGGGACGATACGAGCAGTACTTC
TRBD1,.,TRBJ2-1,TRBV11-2,CASSSRGQGSYNEQFF,TGTGCCAGCAGCTCACGTGGACAGGGCTCCTACAATGAGCAGTTCTTC
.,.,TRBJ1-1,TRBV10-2,CASKQGTSEAFF,TGCGCCAGCAAGCAGGGAACCTCTGAAGCTTTCTTT
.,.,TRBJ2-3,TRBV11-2,CASSPHRVPIEDTQYF,TGTGCCAGCAGCCCCCACAGGGTCCCCATAGAAGATACGCAGTATTTT
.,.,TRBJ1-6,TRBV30,CAWRVNGGEGSPLHF,TGTGCCTGGAGGGTAAATGGGGGGGAAGGTTCACCCCTCCACTTT
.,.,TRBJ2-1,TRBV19,CASSIKRGADNEQFF,TGTGCCAGTAGTATAAAGAGGGGGGCCGACAATGAGCAGTTCTTC
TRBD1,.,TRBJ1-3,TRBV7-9,CASSLRQGWENTIYF,TGTGCCAGCAGCTTGCGACAGGGATGGGAAAACACCATATATTTT
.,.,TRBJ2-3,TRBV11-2,CASSLGREDTQYF,TGTGCCAGCAGCTTAGGCAGGGAGGATACGCAGTATTTT
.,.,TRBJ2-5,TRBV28,CASTFGGRETQYF,TGTGCCAGCACCTTCGGGGGCCGAGAGACCCAGTACTTC
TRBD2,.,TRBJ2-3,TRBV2,CASSQSAGGQGTQYF,TGTGCCAGCAGCCAGTCGGCGGGGGGGCAGGGTACGCAGTATTTT
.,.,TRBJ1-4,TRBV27,CASSQNRQATNEKLFF,TGTGCCAGCAGTCAAAACCGACAGGCAACTAATGAAAAACTGTTTTTT
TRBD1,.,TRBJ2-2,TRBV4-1,CASSLTGESTGELFF,TGCGCCAGCAGCCTGACAGGGGAAAGCACCGGGGAGCTGTTTTTT
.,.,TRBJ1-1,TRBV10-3,CAITSADKMNTEAFF,TGTGCCATCACGTCTGCAGATAAAATGAACACTGAAGCTTTCTTT
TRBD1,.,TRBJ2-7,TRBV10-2,CATGGQGAYEQYF,TGCGCCACCGGGGGCCAGGGGGCTTACGAGCAGTACTTC
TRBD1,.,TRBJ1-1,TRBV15,CATSIDRGRRTEAFF,TGTGCCACCAGCATCGACAGGGGGCGAAGGACTGAAGCTTTCTTT
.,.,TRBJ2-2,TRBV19,CASSRDRSSTGELFF,TGTGCCAGTAGTCGCGACAGGAGTTCCACCGGGGAGCTGTTTTTT
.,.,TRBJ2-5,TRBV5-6,CASSARDLQYF,TGTGCCAGCAGCGCACGGGACTTACAGTACTTC
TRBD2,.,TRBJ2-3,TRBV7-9,CASSTRLAGAWSPDTQYF,TGTGCCAGCAGCACGAGACTAGCGGGAGCTTGGTCGCCAGATACGCAGTATTTT
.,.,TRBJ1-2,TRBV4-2,CASSLKEGRDGYTF,TGTGCCAGCAGCCTGAAGGAGGGGCGGGATGGCTACACCTTC
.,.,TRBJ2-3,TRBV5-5,CASSLIPQGRSDTQYF,TGTGCCAGCAGCTTAATCCCACAGGGGAGGTCAGATACGCAGTATTTT